This TCR beta chain was obtained from a study of CXCR3-negative and CXCR3-positive naive CD8 T cells. Points from the study as a whole: The study found more hydrophobic TRB CDR3s in CXCR3-positive naive cells than in CXCR3-negative naive cells.

Comment on this clonotype: Antigen: not known.

The CDR3 loop spans 15 amino acids. The method, 5' RACE with UMI labels, was used to prepare the TRB cDNA libraries. TCRdb reworked the 5' RACE reads into one entry per CDR3 protein, no DNA. The sample holds about 98,000 distinct CDR3 sequences. The TCR comes from a human donor in good health. Some clones in this sample may be carry-over from other donors' samples. This rearrangement joins TRBV21-1 to TRBJ2-7; TCRdb outputs TRBD1, but without DNA this stays unchecked. TRBV21-1 has pseudogene status. Sequencing was carried out using naive CXCR3+ CD8+ T cells from blood. The subset: CD45RO-CCR7+CD27+CD95- naive CD8+ T cells expressing CXCR3 (TNR3+). The CDR3 here is CASSKKGQGQSEQYF.